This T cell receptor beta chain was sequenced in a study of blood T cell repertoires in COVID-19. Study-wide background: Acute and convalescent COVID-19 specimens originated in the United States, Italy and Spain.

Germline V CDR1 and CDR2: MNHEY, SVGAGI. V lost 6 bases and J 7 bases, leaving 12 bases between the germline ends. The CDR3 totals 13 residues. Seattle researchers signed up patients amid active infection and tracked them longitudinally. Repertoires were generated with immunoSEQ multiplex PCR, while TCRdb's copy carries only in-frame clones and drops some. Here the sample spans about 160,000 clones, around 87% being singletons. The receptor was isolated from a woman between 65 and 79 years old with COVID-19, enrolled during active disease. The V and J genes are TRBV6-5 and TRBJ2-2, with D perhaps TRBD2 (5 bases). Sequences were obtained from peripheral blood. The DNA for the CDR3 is TGTGCCAGCAGGCCCACGGGGAGCGGGGAGCTGTTTTTT. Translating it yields CASRPTGSGELFF.